This T cell receptor beta chain was profiled in a study of TIL therapy for anti-PD-1-resistant metastatic lung cancer. Study summary: By whole-exome sequencing, median non-synonymous tumor mutation burden was roughly 1.4 mutations per megabase. Study observations and caveats: Compared with baseline intratumoral T cells, expanded TIL cultures were more clonal and less diverse (approximately 6.4% vs 31%).

As concerns this clone: Its target is unknown.

The CDR3 length is 14 residues. The ends were cut back, 8 bases at V and 8 bases at J, with 21 bases in the middle. From germline, CDR1 is MGHRA and CDR2 YSYEKL. Time point denoted: pre-treatment sample, taken before nivolumab and TIL therapy. Pleural nodules or supraclavicular lymph nodes made up most of the excised metastases sampled. Sequencing used immunoSEQ v3. Sequencing depth was 1.9 million or so read pairs for survey level, about 5-6 million for deep. Only in-frame clones appear in the TCRdb table, and some are missing; sequencing was by immunoSEQ multiplex PCR. The table includes more than 90,000 clones, 65% detected once.

This material consisted of tumor tissue, taken at baseline. This clonotype was sampled from a person between 25 and 80 years old with non-small cell lung cancer. V is TRBV4-1 and J is TRBJ1-2; possibly TRBD1 for D (5 bases). CDR3 in DNA: TGCGCCAGCTCCTTTTCGCCTGGGGGTGGCGGCTACACCTTC. Its translation is CASSFSPGGGGYTF.